This T cell receptor (beta chain) is from a study of blood T cell repertoires in COVID-19. Study background: Whether acute or convalescent, the COVID-19 samples came from the United States, Italy and Spain. PBMCs, B-cell-depleted T cells, or T cells were the source of the cDNA or gDNA that made up the material.

Original data processing: Cell counts per sample came from amplifying reference gene primers. Data came from immunoSEQ multiplex PCR; TCRdb stores just in-frame clones and leaves some out. V and J calls and clone size are those listed in that table; D and trimming were worked out from the DNA. The repertoire holds roughly 230,000 clones, with about nine tenths as singletons. Patients from Seattle were sampled longitudinally, starting during active infection. This CDR3 spans 16 amino acids. Germline CDR1 reads SGHRS; CDR2 reads YFSETQ. V shed 3 bases and J 7 bases; nucleotides not matched to a gene: 5.

Sequencing used peripheral blood. The TCR was taken from a man aged 25 to 45 with COVID-19, enrolled during active disease. This chain links TRBV5-1 with TRBJ2-1; 15 nucleotides align to TRBD2. CDR3 amino acids: CASSYGLAGGRNEQFF. Here the CDR3 DNA reads TGCGCCAGCAGCTACGGACTAGCGGGGGGGCGGAATGAGCAGTTCTTC.